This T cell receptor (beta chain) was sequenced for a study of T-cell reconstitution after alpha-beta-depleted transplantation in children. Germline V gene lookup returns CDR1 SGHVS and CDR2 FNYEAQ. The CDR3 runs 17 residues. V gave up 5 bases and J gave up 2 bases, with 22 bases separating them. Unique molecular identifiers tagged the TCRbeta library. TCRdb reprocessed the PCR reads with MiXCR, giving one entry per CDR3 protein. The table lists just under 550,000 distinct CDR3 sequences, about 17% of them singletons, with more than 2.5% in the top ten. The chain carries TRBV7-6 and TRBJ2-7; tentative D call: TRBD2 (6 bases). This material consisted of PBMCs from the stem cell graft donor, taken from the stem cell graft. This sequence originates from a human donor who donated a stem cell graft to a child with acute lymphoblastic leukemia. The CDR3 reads CASSAVPMERAAYEQYF. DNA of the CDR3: TGTGCCAGCAGCGCCGTCCCCATGGAGCGGGCCGCCTACGAGCAGTACTTC.